Following are 30 T cell receptor beta chains from one sample sequenced in a study of blood T cell repertoires in COVID-19. Here immunoSEQ multiplex PCR was the method, and the copy in TCRdb shows in-frame clones only, minus some. The table records a few hundred thousand clones, 70% to 90% of them present only once. Source material: PBMCs or T cells enriched from blood (not recorded which). Every receptor here comes from a woman in her twenties or thirties who had recovered from COVID-19.

V gene TRBV2 combines with J gene TRBJ1-4; 9 bases agree with TRBD1. Germline V gives CDR1 SNHLY, CDR2 FYNNEI. There are 15 residues in the CDR3. V gave up 6 bases and J gave up 3 bases; unmatched junction bases: 5. DNA for the CDR3: TGTGCCAGCAGCGTGGGGACAGGGTCTAATGAAAAACTGTTTTTT. Translating it yields CASSVGTGSNEKLFF.

V gene TRBV7-9 combines with J gene TRBJ1-1; D ambiguous. The CDR3 runs to 14 residues. Trimming shortened V by 5 bases and J by 1 base, and 11 bases separated the two germline ends. Germline lookup yields CDR1 SEHNR and CDR2 FQNEAQ (reference sequence). The CDR3 nucleotides read TGTGCCAGCAGCCCACGCGGTCGGAACACTGAAGCTTTCTTT. Translation gives CASSPRGRNTEAFF.

The CDR3 DNA reads as TGTGCCAGCAGCCAAGCTAGCGGGGGTTTGGGTGAGACCCAGTACTTC. This translates into CASSQASGGLGETQYF. This chain links TRBV3-1 (or the pseudogene TRBV3-2) with TRBJ2-5; 10 bases line up with TRBD2. Unmatched junction bases numbered 7, after V lost 1 base and J lost 5 bases. Germline values: CDR1 LGHDT, CDR2 YNNKEL (reference sequence). CDR3 length: 16 residues.

Details on this clone: Within the sample, other DNA sequences also encode this same CDR3. The rearrangement links TRBV12-5 to TRBJ1-1; tentative D call: TRBD1 (6 bases). The CDR3 extends over 16 amino acids. CDR1 is LGHNT, CDR2 FRNRAP, per germline. Trimming took 2 bases from V and 0 from J, leaving 13 bases between them. The CDR3 region is CASGLRQGSLNTEAFF. The CDR3 nucleotides read TGTGCTAGTGGTTTGCGTCAGGGGAGCCTGAACACTGAAGCTTTCTTT.

Only one count was recorded for this clone. The V call is TRBV12-3 or TRBV12-4, the J call TRBJ1-2, with unresolved D. The V end lost 7 bases, the J end lost 4 bases, and 13 bases lay between the germline ends. This CDR3 is 13 amino acids long. CDR3 nucleotide sequence: TGTGCCAGCATGGAGGGTCTGATCTATGGCTACACCTTC. It codes for CASMEGLIYGYTF.

The chain is built from TRBV28 and TRBJ2-5; D gene uncertain. The V end was cut by 11 bases, the J end by 5 bases, with 18 bases between. CDR3 length: 13 residues. The germline V gene encodes CDR1 MDHEN and CDR2 SYDVKM. The CDR3 sequence: CALSERGSETQYF. The DNA for the CDR3 is TGTGCCCTGTCCGAGCGTGGGTCTGAGACCCAGTACTTC.

The chain recombines TRBV12-3 or TRBV12-4 with TRBJ1-1; D is ambiguous. This CDR3 is 12 amino acids long. The germline V and J ends were trimmed by 5 bases and 0 bases, with 4 bases remaining between them. The DNA for the CDR3 is TGTGCCAGCAGTGAGGTGAACACTGAAGCTTTCTTT. It codes for CASSEVNTEAFF.

V usage is TRBV4-1 and J usage is TRBJ2-7; TRBD1 matches at 8 bases. This CDR3 has 14 amino acids. The V gene's germline CDR1 is MGHRA and CDR2 YSYEKL. The trim removed 4 bases at V and 3 bases at J, leaving 5 bases unmatched. In DNA form, the CDR3 reads TGCGCCAGCAGCCGCGGACAGGGTGGCTACGAGCAGTACTTC. Its translation is CASSRGQGGYEQYF.

The V call is TRBV9, the J call TRBJ1-5; D is unclear. The V gene's germline CDR1 is SGDLS and CDR2 YYNGEE. Trimming removed 0 bases at V and 4 bases at J, with 8 bases between. The CDR3 runs to 14 residues. CDR3 nucleotide sequence: TGTGCCAGCAGCGTAGGTTACCGGAATCAGCCCCAGCATTTT. This encodes CASSVGYRNQPQHF.

V and J are TRBV5-1 and TRBJ2-1; TRBD1 matches 9 bases. J gave up 8 bases and V 4 bases, and 4 bases lay outside the gene matches. The V gene's germline CDR1 is SGHRS and CDR2 YFSETQ. The CDR3 has 13 amino acids. The CDR3 spells CASSLTGGDEQFF. The CDR3 bases are TGCGCCAGCAGCCTGACAGGGGGGGATGAGCAGTTCTTC.

The chain uses TRBV7-9 and TRBJ2-7, with a tentative D call TRBD1 (5 bases). Germline CDR1 is SEHNR and CDR2 is FQNEAQ (reference sequence). Trimming shortened V by 3 bases and J by 2 bases, and 11 bases separated the two germline ends. This CDR3 comprises 14 residues. The CDR3 region has the DNA TGTGCCAGCAGCTTTGAGACAGCCGCCTACGAGCAGTACTTC. Protein: CASSFETAAYEQYF.

The chain combines TRBV2 with TRBJ2-1; no clear D gene. V was shortened by 6 bases and J by 6 bases, with 6 bases between the two germline ends. The CDR3 is 11 residues long. Germline CDR1 and CDR2: SNHLY and FYNNEI. DNA for the CDR3: TGTGCCAGCAGCGACTTCAATGAGCAGTTCTTC. Its protein product is CASSDFNEQFF.

The V call is TRBV5-1, the J call TRBJ2-1; 7 nucleotides agree with TRBD2. V was pared by 1 base and J by 6 bases, with 7 bases of the junction left unmatched. From germline, CDR1 is SGHRS and CDR2 YFSETQ. The CDR3 is 15 residues long. CDR3 loop: CASSLSTSLANEQFF. The CDR3 DNA reads as TGCGCCAGCAGCTTGTCGACTAGCCTTGCCAATGAGCAGTTCTTC.

This clone has just a few counts. The V call is TRBV18, the J call TRBJ2-1; tentatively, D is TRBD1 (6 bases). The CDR3 loop spans 16 amino acids. Germline CDR1 KGHSH, CDR2 LQKENI. Trimming took off 2 bases at V and 6 bases at J, with 17 bases between the two ends. CDR3 loop: CASSPSYGTLPNEQFF. The CDR3 DNA is TGTGCCAGCTCACCATCTTACGGGACACTACCCAATGAGCAGTTCTTC.

The genes are TRBV29-1 and TRBJ1-1, with D unresolved. This CDR3 comprises 13 residues. Trimming shortened V by 6 bases and J by 9 bases, and 20 bases separated the two germline ends. Germline assignment: CDR1 SQVTM and CDR2 ANQGSEA. The CDR3, as DNA: TGCAGCGTCGCCGATCGAGAGGAAATAAAAGCTTTCTTT. Translating it yields CSVADREEIKAFF.

This chain joins TRBV19 and TRBJ1-6, with D perhaps TRBD1 (5 bases). The V gene lost 6 bases and the J gene lost 5 bases, with 17 bases spanning the gap. The germline V gene has CDR1 LNHDA and CDR2 SQIVND (reference sequence). The CDR3 is made up of 16 amino acids. The CDR3 coding sequence is TGTGCCAGTAGGGACCTAGGGAAAGGGGATAATTCACCCCTCCACTTT. Protein: CASRDLGKGDNSPLHF.

V is TRBV5-1 and J is TRBJ2-7; D perhaps matches TRBD1 (6 bases). Germline loops: CDR1 SGHRS, CDR2 YFSETQ. Trimming cost V 2 bases and J 1 base, with 19 bases left between them. This CDR3 has 17 residues. The DNA of the CDR3 is TGCGCCAGCAGCTTTTCAATCAGGGGACACAAATCCTACGAGCAGTACTTC. Translation: CASSFSIRGHKSYEQYF.

This chain joins TRBV11-2 and TRBJ1-5; TRBD1 is a possible D gene (6 bases). The CDR3 is 16 amino acids. Germline assignment: CDR1 SGHAT and CDR2 FQNNGV. The V end lost 5 bases, the J end lost 5 bases, and 19 bases lay between the germline ends. Here the CDR3 reads CASSQNPGHHDQPQHF. CDR3 coding DNA: TGTGCCAGCAGCCAAAACCCGGGACACCATGATCAGCCCCAGCATTTT.

V usage is TRBV4-2 and J usage is TRBJ2-5; 9 nucleotides agree with TRBD2. CDR3 length: 15 amino acids. Germline-derived CDR1 and CDR2 are LGHNA and YNFKEQ. V shed 0 bases and J 4 bases; nucleotides not matched to a gene: 3. CDR3 amino acids: CASSQERGGPETQYF. CDR3 sequence (DNA): TGTGCCAGCAGCCAAGAGCGGGGGGGCCCAGAGACCCAGTACTTC.

The chain couples TRBV27 to TRBJ1-2; D call uncertain. CDR3 length: 12 residues. Trimming removed 6 bases from V and 4 bases from J, with 9 bases in between. Germline V gene sequence: CDR1 MNHEY, CDR2 SMNVEV (reference sequence). The CDR3 region is CASRGRGYGYTF. Here the CDR3 DNA reads TGTGCCAGCAGAGGGAGAGGCTATGGCTACACCTTC.

In its sample, this clone was seen a few times. The rearrangement links TRBV21-1 to TRBJ1-5; the DNA was not compared with TRBD1, the D call given in the table. TRBV21-1 is a pseudogene locus. The CDR3 spans 16 residues. CDR3 in DNA: TGTGCCAGCAGCCGAAAGGACAGGGGAGGCAGTCAGCCCCAGCATTTT. Amino acids: CASSRKDRGGSQPQHF.

This chain uses TRBV2 with TRBJ2-1, with 10 bases identical to TRBD1. The CDR3 loop spans 16 amino acids. CDR1 and CDR2 (germline): SNHLY, FYNNEI. Trimming removed 3 bases from V and 0 bases from J; junction bases left unmatched: 2. The CDR3 here is CASSDRTGGSYNEQFF. In DNA, the CDR3 is TGTGCCAGCAGTGATCGGACAGGGGGCTCCTACAATGAGCAGTTCTTC. The complete variable domain, with remaining parts taken from reference TRBV2 and TRBJ2-1, reads EPEVTQTPSHQVTQMGQEVILRCVPISNHLYFYWYRQILGQKVEFLVSFYNNEISEKSEIFDDQFSVERPDGSNFTLKIRSTKLEDSAMYFCASSDRTGGSYNEQFFGPGTRLTVL.

This sequence joins TRBV4-1 and TRBJ2-1; 10 bases fit TRBD2. Germline CDR1 is MGHRA and CDR2 is YSYEKL. V dropped 1 base and J dropped 2; count of bases not matched to a gene: 2. The CDR3 consists of 16 residues. Here the CDR3 reads CASSQAGLATYNEQFF. The CDR3 bases are TGCGCCAGCAGCCAAGCGGGACTAGCGACCTACAATGAGCAGTTCTTC.

The sample holds many counts of this clone. The V gene is TRBV10-3, the J gene TRBJ1-2; D ambiguous. This CDR3 contains 12 residues. V shed 4 bases and J shed 4 bases, with 7 bases lying between them. Germline CDR1 ENHRY, CDR2 SYGVKD. CDR3 residues: CAISGEIYGYTF. CDR3 coding DNA: TGTGCCATCAGTGGGGAGATCTATGGCTACACCTTC.

The genes are TRBV5-3 and TRBJ1-2; 9 bases are a match to TRBD1. TRBV5-3 is an ORF; its function is uncertain. The CDR3 has 15 residues. V lost 1 base to trimming and J lost 5 bases; unmatched junction nucleotides: 6. CDR3 nucleotides: TGTGCCAGAAGCTTGAGGGACAGGGATCAGTATGGCTACACCTTC. Translated, it gives CARSLRDRDQYGYTF.

This chain connects TRBV5-1 to TRBJ2-5; 9 positions match TRBD2. J gave up 5 bases and V 0 bases, and 5 bases lay outside the gene matches. CDR3 length equals 15 residues. The germline V gene encodes CDR1 SGHRS and CDR2 YFSETQ. The CDR3 sequence: CASSLAGGGAETQYF. The CDR3 nucleotides read TGCGCCAGCAGCTTGGCCGGCGGGGGGGCTGAGACCCAGTACTTC. Filled out from reference TRBV5-1 and TRBJ2-5, the complete variable domain reads KAGVTQTPRYLIKTRGQQVTLSCSPISGHRSVSWYQQTPGQGLQFLFEYFSETQRNKGNFPGRFSGRQFSNSRSEMNVSTLELGDSALYLCASSLAGGGAETQYFGPGTRLLVL.

The rearrangement uses TRBV28 and TRBJ1-1; possible D gene TRBD1, 6 bases. Trimming left V 4 bases short and J 2 bases short, with 17 bases between. This CDR3 is built from 16 residues. CDR1 and CDR2 (germline): MDHEN, SYDVKM. This CDR3 is CASSWGLWRTNTEAFF. The CDR3 DNA follows: TGTGCCAGCAGTTGGGGGCTGTGGAGGACTAACACTGAAGCTTTCTTT.

V usage is TRBV18 and J usage is TRBJ2-7; 11 bases align to TRBD2. The germline CDR1 and CDR2 sequences are KGHSH and LQKENI. The CDR3 has 16 residues. J lost 1 base, V lost 6 bases, and 8 bases had no gene match. The CDR3 coding sequence is TGTGCCAGCTCGTCGACCCGGACTAGCGGGTCCTACGAGCAGTACTTC. Its protein product is CASSSTRTSGSYEQYF.

This clone was seen only once. The V and J genes are TRBV2 and TRBJ2-1; 11 bases map to TRBD2. CDR3 length: 13 residues. J gave up 6 bases and V 10 bases, and 5 bases lay outside the gene matches. Germline CDR1 SNHLY, CDR2 FYNNEI. CDR3 loop: CANGLAGPNEQFF. The CDR3 nucleotides read TGTGCCAACGGACTAGCGGGTCCCAATGAGCAGTTCTTC.

The chain is built from TRBV29-1 and TRBJ1-1; 9 bases are a match to TRBD1. Germline V gene data show CDR1 as SQVTM and CDR2 as ANQGSEA. V lost 4 bases, J lost 1 base, and 1 base stayed unmatched. The CDR3 is 13 residues long. CDR3 region: CSVGTGENTEAFF. CDR3 nucleotides: TGCAGCGTTGGGACAGGGGAGAACACTGAAGCTTTCTTT.